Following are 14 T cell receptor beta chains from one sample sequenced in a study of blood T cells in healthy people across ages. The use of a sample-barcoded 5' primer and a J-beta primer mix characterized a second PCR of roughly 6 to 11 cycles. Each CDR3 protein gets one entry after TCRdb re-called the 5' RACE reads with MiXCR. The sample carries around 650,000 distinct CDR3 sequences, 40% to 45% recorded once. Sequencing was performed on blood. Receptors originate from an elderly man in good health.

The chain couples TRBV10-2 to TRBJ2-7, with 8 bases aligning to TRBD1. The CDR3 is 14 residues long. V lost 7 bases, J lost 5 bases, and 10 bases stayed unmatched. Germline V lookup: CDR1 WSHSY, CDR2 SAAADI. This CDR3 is CASNAGGADHEQYF. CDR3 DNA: TGCGCCAGCAACGCAGGGGGCGCGGACCACGAGCAGTACTTC.

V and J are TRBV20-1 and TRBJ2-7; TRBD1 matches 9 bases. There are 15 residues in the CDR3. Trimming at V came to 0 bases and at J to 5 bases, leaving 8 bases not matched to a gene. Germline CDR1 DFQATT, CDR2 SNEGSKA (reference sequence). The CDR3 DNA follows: TGCAGTGCTAGAGATTCCGGGACAGGGATTCACGAGCAGTACTTC. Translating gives CSARDSGTGIHEQYF.

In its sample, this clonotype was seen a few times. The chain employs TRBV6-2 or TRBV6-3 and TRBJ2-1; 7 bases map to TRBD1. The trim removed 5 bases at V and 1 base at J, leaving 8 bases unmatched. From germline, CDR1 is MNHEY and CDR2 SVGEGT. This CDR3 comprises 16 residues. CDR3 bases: TGTGCCAGCAGTAAACCATCGACAGGGTCCTACAATGAGCAGTTCTTC. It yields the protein CASSKPSTGSYNEQFF.

The CDR3, as DNA: TGTGCCAGCAGCCAAACTAGCGGGGCCCCCGCGAAAGATACGCAGTATTTT. The encoded protein is CASSQTSGAPAKDTQYF. The rearrangement links TRBV3-1 to TRBJ2-3; 10 bases fit TRBD2. The CDR3 has 17 amino acids. The junction had 10 bases not matched to a gene; V was cut back by 2 bases and J by 5 bases. CDR1 LGHDT and CDR2 YNNKEL come from the germline V gene (reference sequence).

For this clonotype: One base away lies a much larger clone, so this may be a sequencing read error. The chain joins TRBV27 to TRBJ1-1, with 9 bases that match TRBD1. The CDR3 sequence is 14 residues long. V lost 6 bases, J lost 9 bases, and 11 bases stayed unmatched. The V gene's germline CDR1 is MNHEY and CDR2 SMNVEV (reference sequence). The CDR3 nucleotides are TGTGCCAGCAGCACGGGCCCTAACAGGGGGCAAGCTTTCTTT. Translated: CASSTGPNRGQAFF.

The CDR3 spells CASSYDGTSPLHF. The DNA for the CDR3 is TGTGCCAGCAGTTACGATGGGACTTCACCCCTCCACTTT. The genes are TRBV6-5 and TRBJ1-6, with D perhaps TRBD1 (5 bases). V was pared by 2 bases and J by 9 bases, with 8 bases between. Germline CDR1 MNHEY, CDR2 SVGAGI. This CDR3 region has 13 residues.

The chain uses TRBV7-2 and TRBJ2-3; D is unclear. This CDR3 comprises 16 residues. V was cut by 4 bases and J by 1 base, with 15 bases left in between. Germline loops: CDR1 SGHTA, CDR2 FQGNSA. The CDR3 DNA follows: TGTGCCAGCAGCTCCCAAGTGGGAATAGGCACAGATACGCAGTATTTT. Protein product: CASSSQVGIGTDTQYF.

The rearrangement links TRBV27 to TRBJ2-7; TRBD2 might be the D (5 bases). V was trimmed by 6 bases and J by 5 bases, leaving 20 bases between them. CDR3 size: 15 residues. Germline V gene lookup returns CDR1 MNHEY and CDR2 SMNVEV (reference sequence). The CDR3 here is CASSSRGDREDEQYF. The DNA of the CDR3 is TGTGCCAGCAGCTCCCGGGGTGATAGGGAAGACGAGCAGTACTTC.

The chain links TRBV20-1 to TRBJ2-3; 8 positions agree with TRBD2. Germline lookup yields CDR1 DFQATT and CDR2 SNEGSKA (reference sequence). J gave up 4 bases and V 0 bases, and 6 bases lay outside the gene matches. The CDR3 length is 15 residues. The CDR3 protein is CSARDLAGGPDTQYF. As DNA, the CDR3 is TGCAGTGCTAGAGATCTTGCGGGAGGACCAGATACGCAGTATTTT.

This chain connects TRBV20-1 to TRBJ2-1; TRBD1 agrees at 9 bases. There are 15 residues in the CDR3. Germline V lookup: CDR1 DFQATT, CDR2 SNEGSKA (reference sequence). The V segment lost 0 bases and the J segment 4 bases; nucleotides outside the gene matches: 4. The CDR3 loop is CSARERTGDYNEQFF. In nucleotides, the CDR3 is TGCAGTGCTAGAGAGAGGACAGGGGATTACAATGAGCAGTTCTTC.

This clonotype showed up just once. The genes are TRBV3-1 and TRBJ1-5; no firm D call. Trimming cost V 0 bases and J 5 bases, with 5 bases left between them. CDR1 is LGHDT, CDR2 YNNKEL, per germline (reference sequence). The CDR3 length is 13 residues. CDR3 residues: CASSQDYDQPQHF. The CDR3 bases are TGTGCCAGCAGCCAAGATTATGATCAGCCCCAGCATTTT.

The CDR3 bases are TGCAGTGCCCTCAGGAGCCAAGAGACCCAGTACTTC. Amino acid sequence: CSALRSQETQYF. This chain links TRBV20-1 with TRBJ2-5; D remains unclear. The CDR3 extends over 12 amino acids. The germline V and J ends were trimmed by 6 bases and 1 base, with 9 bases remaining between them. The germline V gene encodes CDR1 DFQATT and CDR2 SNEGSKA (reference sequence).

CDR3 sequence: CASSADSSNQPQHF. CDR3 in DNA: TGTGCCAGCAGTGCGGACAGTAGCAATCAGCCCCAGCATTTT. This sequence joins TRBV2 and TRBJ1-5; D is possibly TRBD1 (6 bases). The CDR3 has 14 amino acids. The V gene lost 4 bases and the J gene lost 0 bases, with 7 bases spanning the gap. Germline V gene data show CDR1 as SNHLY and CDR2 as FYNNEI.

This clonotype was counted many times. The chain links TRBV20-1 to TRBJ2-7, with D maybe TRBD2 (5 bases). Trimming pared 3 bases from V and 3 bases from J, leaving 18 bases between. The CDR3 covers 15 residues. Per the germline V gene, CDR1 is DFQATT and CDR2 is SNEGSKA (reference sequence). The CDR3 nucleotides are TGCAGTGCTAGTCCGGGAAACGTGCGCGGCTACGAGCAGTACTTC. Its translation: CSASPGNVRGYEQYF.